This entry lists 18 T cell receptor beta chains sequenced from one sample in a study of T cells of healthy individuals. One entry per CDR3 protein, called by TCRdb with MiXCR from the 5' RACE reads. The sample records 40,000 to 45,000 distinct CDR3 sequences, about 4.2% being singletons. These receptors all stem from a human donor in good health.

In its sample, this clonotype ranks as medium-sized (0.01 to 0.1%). CDR3: CASSYGETDTQYF. DNA of the CDR3: TGTGCCAGCAGTTACGGGGAAACAGATACGCAGTATTTT. V is TRBV6-2 or TRBV6-3 and J is TRBJ2-3; no clear D. CDR1 and CDR2 from the germline V gene are MNHEY and SVGEGT. The CDR3 runs 13 residues. V lost 2 bases, J lost 3 bases, and 6 bases lay in between.

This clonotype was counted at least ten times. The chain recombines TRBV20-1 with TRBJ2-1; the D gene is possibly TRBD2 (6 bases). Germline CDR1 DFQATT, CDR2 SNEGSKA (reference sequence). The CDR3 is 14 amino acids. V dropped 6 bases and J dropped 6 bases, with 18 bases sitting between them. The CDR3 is CSAILGGASNEQFF. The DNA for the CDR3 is TGCAGTGCCATCCTGGGGGGAGCCTCCAATGAGCAGTTCTTC.

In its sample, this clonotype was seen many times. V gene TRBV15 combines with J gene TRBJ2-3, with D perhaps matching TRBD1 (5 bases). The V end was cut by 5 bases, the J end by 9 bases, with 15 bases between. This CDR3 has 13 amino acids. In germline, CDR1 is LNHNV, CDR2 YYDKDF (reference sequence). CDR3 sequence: CATSLDTFRTQYF. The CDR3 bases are TGTGCCACCAGCCTGGACACTTTTCGGACGCAGTATTTT.

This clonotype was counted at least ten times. DNA of the CDR3: TGTGCCAGCAGCTTTGTATCGGGAGGAGATACGCAGTATTTT. This codes for CASSFVSGGDTQYF. The gene calls are TRBV11-2 and TRBJ2-3; 7 positions match TRBD2. CDR1 is SGHAT and CDR2 is FQNNGV in the germline V gene. This CDR3 has 14 residues. V lost 3 bases, J lost 5 bases, and 5 bases stayed unmatched.

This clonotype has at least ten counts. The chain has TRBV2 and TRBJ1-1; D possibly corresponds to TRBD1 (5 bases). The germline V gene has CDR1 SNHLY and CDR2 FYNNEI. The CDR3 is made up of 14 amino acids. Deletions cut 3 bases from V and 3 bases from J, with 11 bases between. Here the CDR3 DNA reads TGTGCCAGCAGTGAGGGTCTGGGGGACACTGAAGCTTTCTTT. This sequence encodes CASSEGLGDTEAFF.

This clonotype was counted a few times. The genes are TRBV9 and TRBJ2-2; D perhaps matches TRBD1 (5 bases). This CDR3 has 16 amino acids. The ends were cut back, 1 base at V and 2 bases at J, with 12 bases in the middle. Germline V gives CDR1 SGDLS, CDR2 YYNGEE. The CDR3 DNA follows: TGTGCCAGCAGCGTAATGGGGCACCGAAACACCGGGGAGCTGTTTTTT. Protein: CASSVMGHRNTGELFF.

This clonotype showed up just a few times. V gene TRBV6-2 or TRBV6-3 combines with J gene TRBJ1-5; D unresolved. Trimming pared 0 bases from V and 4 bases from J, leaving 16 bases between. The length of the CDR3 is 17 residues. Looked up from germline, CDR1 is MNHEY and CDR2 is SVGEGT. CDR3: CASSYSRAWQLNQPQHF. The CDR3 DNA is TGTGCCAGCAGTTACTCGAGAGCGTGGCAGTTGAATCAGCCCCAGCATTTT.

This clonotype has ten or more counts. CDR3 residues: CASSSLTGAGIQYF. DNA of the CDR3: TGTGCCAGCAGCTCCTTGACAGGGGCCGGCATTCAGTACTTC. V gene TRBV5-5 combines with J gene TRBJ2-4; TRBD1 agrees at 8 bases. With 3 bases clipped from V and 9 bases from J, the junction kept 8 bases outside the gene matches. The CDR3 runs to 14 residues. Germline V gene data show CDR1 as SGHKS and CDR2 as YYEKEE (reference sequence).

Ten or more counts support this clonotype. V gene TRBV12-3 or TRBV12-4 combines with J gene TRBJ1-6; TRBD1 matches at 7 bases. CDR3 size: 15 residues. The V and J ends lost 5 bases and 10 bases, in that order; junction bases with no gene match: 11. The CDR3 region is CASSPIQGIRSPLHF. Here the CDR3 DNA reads TGTGCCAGCAGTCCAATACAGGGGATTCGGTCACCCCTCCACTTT.

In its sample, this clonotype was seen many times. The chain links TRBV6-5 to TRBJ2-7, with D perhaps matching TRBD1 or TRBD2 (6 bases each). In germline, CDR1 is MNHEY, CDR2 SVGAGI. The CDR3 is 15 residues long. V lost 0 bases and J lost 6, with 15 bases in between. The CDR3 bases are TGTGCCAGCAGTTACTCGGGGGCCACCGGGAGCGAGCAGTACTTC. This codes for CASSYSGATGSEQYF.

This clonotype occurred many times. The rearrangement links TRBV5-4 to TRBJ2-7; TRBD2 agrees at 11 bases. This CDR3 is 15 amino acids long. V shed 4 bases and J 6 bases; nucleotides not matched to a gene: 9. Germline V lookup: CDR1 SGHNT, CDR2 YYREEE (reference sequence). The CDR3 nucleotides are TGTGCCAGCAGCCCGTTAGCGGGAGGGCCCGTCGAGCAGTACTTC. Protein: CASSPLAGGPVEQYF.

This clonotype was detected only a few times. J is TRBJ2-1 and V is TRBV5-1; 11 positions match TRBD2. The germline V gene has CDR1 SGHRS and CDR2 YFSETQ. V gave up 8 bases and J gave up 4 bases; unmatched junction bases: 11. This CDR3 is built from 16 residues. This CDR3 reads CASTTSSGGFYNEQFF. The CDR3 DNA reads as TGCGCCAGTACAACCTCTAGCGGGGGGTTTTACAATGAGCAGTTCTTC.

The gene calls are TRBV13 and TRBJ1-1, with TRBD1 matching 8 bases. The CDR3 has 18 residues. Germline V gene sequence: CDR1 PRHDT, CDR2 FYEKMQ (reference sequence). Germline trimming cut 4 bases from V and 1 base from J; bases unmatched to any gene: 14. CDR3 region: CASSSRPGTGSGNTEAFF. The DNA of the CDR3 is TGTGCCAGCAGCTCCCGTCCCGGGACAGGTTCGGGGAACACTGAAGCTTTCTTT.

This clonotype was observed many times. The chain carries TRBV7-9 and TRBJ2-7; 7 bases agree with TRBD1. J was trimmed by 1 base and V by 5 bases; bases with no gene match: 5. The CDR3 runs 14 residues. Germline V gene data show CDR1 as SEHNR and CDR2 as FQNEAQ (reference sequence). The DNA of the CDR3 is TGTGCCAGCAGCCCCGGGACAGTGTCCTACGAGCAGTACTTC. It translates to CASSPGTVSYEQYF.

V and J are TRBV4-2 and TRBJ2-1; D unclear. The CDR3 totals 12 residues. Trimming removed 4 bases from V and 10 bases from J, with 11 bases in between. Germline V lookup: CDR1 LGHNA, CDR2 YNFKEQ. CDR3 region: CASSLEVGEQFF. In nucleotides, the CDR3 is TGTGCCAGCAGCCTCGAGGTCGGGGAGCAGTTCTTC.

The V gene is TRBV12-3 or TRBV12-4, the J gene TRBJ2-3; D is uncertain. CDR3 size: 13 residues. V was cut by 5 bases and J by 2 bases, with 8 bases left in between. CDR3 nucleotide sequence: TGTGCCAGCAGTCCTAGTCCCACAGATACGCAGTATTTT. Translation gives CASSPSPTDTQYF.

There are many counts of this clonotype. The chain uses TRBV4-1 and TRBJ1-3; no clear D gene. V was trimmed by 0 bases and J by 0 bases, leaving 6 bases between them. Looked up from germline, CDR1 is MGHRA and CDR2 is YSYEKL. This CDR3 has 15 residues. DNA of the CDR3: TGCGCCAGCAGCCAAGACGCGAGCTCTGGAAACACCATATATTTT. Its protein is CASSQDASSGNTIYF.

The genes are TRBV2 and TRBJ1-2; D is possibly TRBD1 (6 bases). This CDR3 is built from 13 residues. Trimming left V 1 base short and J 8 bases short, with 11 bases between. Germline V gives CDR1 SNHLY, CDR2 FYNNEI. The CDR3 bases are TGTGCCAGCAGTGAAGAGGACAGAGGCGGCTACACCTTC. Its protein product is CASSEEDRGGYTF.